The rows below give T cell receptor beta chains drawn from one sample of a study of blood T cell repertoires in COVID-19. Profiled with immunoSEQ multiplex PCR; TCRdb holds only in-frame clones, not every one. The repertoire consists of 150,000 or so clones, with roughly 83% occurring once and the leading ten covering around 2.7%. The specimen sequenced was peripheral blood. These receptors were taken from an elderly woman with acute or convalescent COVID-19. Each CDR3 is given with its conserved first and last residue. The order of the fields is CDR3 protein, CDR3 DNA, CDR3 length, J gene, V gene, D gene, clone size. The D gene is left open where the match is weak. Not every row has a clone size; where given, it reads once, few, many or a size class.

CASSFRTGGSYEQYF	TGTGCCAGCAGCTTCAGGACAGGGGGCTCGTACGAGCAGTACTTC	15	TRBJ2-7	TRBV7-2	TRBD1	.
CASREDRGSFYEQYF	TGCGCCAGCAGGGAGGACAGGGGAAGTTTCTACGAGCAGTACTTC	15	TRBJ2-7	TRBV10-2	TRBD1	.
CASRSSVNTEAFF	TGTGCCAGCAGGAGCTCGGTGAACACTGAAGCTTTCTTT	13	TRBJ1-1	TRBV6-5	.	.
CASSQPGTGSAQHF	TGCGCCAGCAGCCAACCTGGGACTGGGTCAGCCCAGCATTTT	14	TRBJ1-5	TRBV4-1	.	.
CASSFMGPGSTEAFF	TGTGCCAGCAGCTTCATGGGGCCCGGAAGCACTGAAGCTTTCTTT	15	TRBJ1-1	TRBV5-4	.	few
CASSLTLNTEAFF	TGCGCCAGCAGCTTGACTTTGAACACTGAAGCTTTCTTT	13	TRBJ1-1	TRBV5-1	.	.
CASSFAGVFEAFF	TGTGCCAGCAGCTTCGCAGGGGTTTTTGAAGCTTTCTTT	13	TRBJ1-1	TRBV7-2	.	.
CASRLTKRGQTQYNEQFF	TGTGCAAGTCGCTTAACAAAGCGCGGACAGACTCAGTACAATGAGCAGTTCTTC	18	TRBJ2-1	TRBV12-2	.	.
CASSVARGAREEAFF	TGTGCCAGCAGCGTAGCTCGGGGGGCGAGAGAGGAAGCTTTCTTT	15	TRBJ1-1	TRBV9	.	.
CASSVRGGESEKLFF	TGTGCCAGCAGTGTACGAGGAGGAGAAAGTGAAAAACTGTTTTTT	15	TRBJ1-4	TRBV2	.	.
CASSLQGVYGYTF	TGTGCCAGCAGCTTACAGGGAGTCTATGGCTACACCTTC	13	TRBJ1-2	TRBV5-4	.	.
CASSLLSGNTEAFF	TGTGCCAGCAGCTTACTATCGGGGAACACTGAAGCTTTCTTT	14	TRBJ1-1	TRBV7-2	.	.
CASSESAGSRPQHF	TGTGCCAGCAGTGAATCGGCAGGGTCGAGGCCCCAGCATTTT	14	TRBJ1-5	TRBV25-1	.	.
CASSINWGVGNTIYF	TGTGCCAGTAGTATTAATTGGGGCGTTGGAAACACCATATATTTT	15	TRBJ1-3	TRBV19	.	.
CASSGRKGFTEAFF	TGTGCCAGCAGTGGCAGGAAGGGGTTCACTGAAGCTTTCTTT	14	TRBJ1-1	TRBV2	.	.
CASSPTGGRGNGNTIYF	TGTGCCAGCAGCCCCACCGGGGGGAGAGGAAATGGAAACACCATATATTTT	17	TRBJ1-3	TRBV7-9	.	.
CASSDPRQGVGNEQFF	TGTGCCAGCAGTGACCCAAGACAGGGGGTTGGGAATGAGCAGTTCTTC	16	TRBJ2-1	TRBV6-1	TRBD1	.
CASSQDPLGSGSNQPQHF	TGCGCCAGCAGCCAAGATCCCCTGGGGTCGGGGAGCAATCAGCCCCAGCATTTT	18	TRBJ1-5	TRBV4-1	.	.
CASSRGQGMNTEAFF	TGTGCCAGCTCACGCGGACAGGGAATGAACACTGAAGCTTTCTTT	15	TRBJ1-1	TRBV18	TRBD1	.
CASSPPAGTNYGYTF	TGTGCCAGCTCACCACCCGCAGGCACTAACTATGGCTACACCTTC	15	TRBJ1-2	TRBV18	.	few
CASTQGQGWNTEAFF	TGTGCCAGCACCCAGGGACAGGGATGGAACACTGAAGCTTTCTTT	15	TRBJ1-1	TRBV6-5	TRBD1	.
CASSLGQFDQPQHF	TGTGCCAGTAGTCTCGGACAGTTCGATCAGCCCCAGCATTTT	14	TRBJ1-5	TRBV19	.	.
CASSIVGGDQPQHF	TGTGCCAGTAGTATCGTTGGGGGGGATCAGCCCCAGCATTTT	14	TRBJ1-5	TRBV19	.	.
CASSQSGGLTHGYTF	TGTGCCAGCAGCCAATCCGGAGGGCTCACCCATGGCTACACCTTC	15	TRBJ1-2	TRBV14	.	few
CASSPVSRSYNEQFF	TGTGCCAGCTCACCTGTCTCCAGATCCTACAATGAGCAGTTCTTC	15	TRBJ2-1	TRBV18	.	.
CASSSTGGRGEKLFF	TGTGCCAGCAGCTCAACAGGGGGCCGGGGTGAAAAACTGTTTTTT	15	TRBJ1-4	TRBV5-5	TRBD1	.
CASSEATVISYEQYF	TGTGCCAGCAGTGAAGCGACAGTCATATCCTACGAGCAGTACTTC	15	TRBJ2-7	TRBV6-1	.	.
CASSSIPGQQETQYF	TGTGCCAGCAGTTCAATTCCGGGACAACAAGAGACCCAGTACTTC	15	TRBJ2-5	TRBV7-2	.	.